The T cell receptor beta chain described here comes from a study of shared clonotypes between healthy human individuals. Findings and limits, study-wide: Relative to clonotypes present in all four donors, those not shared had lower generation probabilities.

It was across several immunoSEQ plates that each subset's genomic DNA was evenly split. The protocol was immunoSEQ multiplex PCR, while the TCRdb copy is restricted to in-frame clones and leaves out a portion. The table lists 1,500,000 or so clones, about 96% of them singletons. Per the germline V gene, CDR1 is ENHRY and CDR2 is SYGVKD. V dropped 6 bases and J dropped 6 bases, with 17 bases sitting between them. CDR3 length equals 14 residues. To note about this clone: Its target is unknown.

Specimen: naive CD4+ T cells sorted from blood. The subset is: CD45RA+ positively selected. The sequence derives from a young man in good health. The J gene is TRBJ2-5, the V gene TRBV10-3, with unresolved D. The CDR3 sequence is CAISTGVVEKTQYF. CDR3 DNA: TGTGCCATCAGCACCGGAGTAGTCGAAAAGACCCAGTACTTC.